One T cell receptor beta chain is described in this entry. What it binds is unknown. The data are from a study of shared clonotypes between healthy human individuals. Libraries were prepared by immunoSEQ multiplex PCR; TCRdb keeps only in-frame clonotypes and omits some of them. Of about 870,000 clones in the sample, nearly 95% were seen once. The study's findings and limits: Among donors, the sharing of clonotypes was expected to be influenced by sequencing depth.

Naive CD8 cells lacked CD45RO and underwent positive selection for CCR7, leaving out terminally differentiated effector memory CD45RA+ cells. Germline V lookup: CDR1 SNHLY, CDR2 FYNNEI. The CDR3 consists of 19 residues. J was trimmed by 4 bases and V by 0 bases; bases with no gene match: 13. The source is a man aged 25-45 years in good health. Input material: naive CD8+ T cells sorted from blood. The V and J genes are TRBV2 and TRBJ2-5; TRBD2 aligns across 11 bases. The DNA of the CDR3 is TGTGCCAGCAGTGAAGCGCTTCAGGGTAGCGGGAGGGGAACAGAGACCCAGTACTTC. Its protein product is CASSEALQGSGRGTETQYF.